One T cell receptor (beta chain) is described in this entry. As yet, its antigen is unknown. TCRdb itself ran the RT-PCR reads through MiXCR, one entry per CDR3 protein. Of some 500,000 distinct CDR3 sequences listed, 10% to 15% are singletons. Between the trimmed V and J ends, which lost 0 bases and 1 base, there was a span of 6 bases. This CDR3 has 14 residues. Germline CDR1 MGHRA, CDR2 YSYEKL. This specimen comes from a study of response to subunit inactivated influenza vaccine. Findings of the study overall: A suggestion made by the authors is that each seasonal influenza vaccination recruits few new T cells.

This specimen consisted of PBMCs from blood, obtained 45 days after vaccination. The TCR was taken from a middle-aged man who received an inactivated influenza vaccine. This chain links TRBV4-1 with TRBJ2-5, with D uncertain. CDR3 nucleotides: TGCGCCAGCAGCCAAGACCTGACCCAAGAGACCCAGTACTTC. Residues: CASSQDLTQETQYF.